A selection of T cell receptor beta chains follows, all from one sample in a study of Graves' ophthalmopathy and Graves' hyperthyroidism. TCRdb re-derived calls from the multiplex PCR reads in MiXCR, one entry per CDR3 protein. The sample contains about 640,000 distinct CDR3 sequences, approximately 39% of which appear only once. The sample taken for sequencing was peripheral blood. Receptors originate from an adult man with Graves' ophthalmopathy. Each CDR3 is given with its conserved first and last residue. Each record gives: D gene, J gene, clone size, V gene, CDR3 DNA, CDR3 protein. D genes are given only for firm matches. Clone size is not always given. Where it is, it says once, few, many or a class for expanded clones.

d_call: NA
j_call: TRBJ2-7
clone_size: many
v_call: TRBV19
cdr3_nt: TGTGCCAGTACCAGTGGGGGAAGCTCCTACGAGCAGTACTTC
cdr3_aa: CASTSGGSSYEQYF

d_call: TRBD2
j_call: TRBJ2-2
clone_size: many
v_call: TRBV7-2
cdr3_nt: TGTGCCAGCAGGACAGCCGGACTAGCGGGATGGGGCGGGGAGCTGTTTTTT
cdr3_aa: CASRTAGLAGWGGELFF

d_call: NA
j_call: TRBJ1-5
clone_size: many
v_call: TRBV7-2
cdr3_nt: TGTGCCAGCAGCTTAGGCCCTCGGTATAGCAATCAGCCCCAGCATTTT
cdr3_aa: CASSLGPRYSNQPQHF

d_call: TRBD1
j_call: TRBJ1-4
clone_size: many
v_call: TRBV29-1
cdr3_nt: TGCAGCGTGGAAACCAGGGGGCTCGGGGAAAAACTGTTTTTT
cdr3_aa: CSVETRGLGEKLFF

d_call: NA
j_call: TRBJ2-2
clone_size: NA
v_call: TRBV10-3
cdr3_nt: TGTGCCATCACCCCGGTCCGTGGGAACACCGGGGAGCTGTTTTTT
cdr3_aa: CAITPVRGNTGELFF

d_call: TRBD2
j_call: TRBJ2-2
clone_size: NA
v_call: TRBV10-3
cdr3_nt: TGTGCCATCAGAGATGCGGGACTAGCGGGGTACAGGGAGCTGTTTTTT
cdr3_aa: CAIRDAGLAGYRELFF

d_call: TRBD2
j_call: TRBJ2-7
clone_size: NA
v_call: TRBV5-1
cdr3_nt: TGCGCCAGCAGCTTGATCAGCGGGGGGGCTCAGGAGCAGTACTTC
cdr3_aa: CASSLISGGAQEQYF

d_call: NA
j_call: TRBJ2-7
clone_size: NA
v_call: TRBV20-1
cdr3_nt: TGCAGTGCCCTCGGAGCGAGCGACGAGCAGTACTTC
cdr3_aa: CSALGASDEQYF

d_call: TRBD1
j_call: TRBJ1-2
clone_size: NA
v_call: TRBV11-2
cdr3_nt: TGTGCCAGCAGCACCAGGGGACAGGGGAACTATGGCTACACCTTC
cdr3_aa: CASSTRGQGNYGYTF

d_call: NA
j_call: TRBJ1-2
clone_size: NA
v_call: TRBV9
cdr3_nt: TGTGCCAGCACTCCCACGGACAGCTATGGCTACACCTTC
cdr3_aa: CASTPTDSYGYTF

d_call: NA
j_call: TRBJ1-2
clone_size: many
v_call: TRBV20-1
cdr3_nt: TGCAGTGCTAGAGTACGGGGGAACTATGGCTACACCTTC
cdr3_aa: CSARVRGNYGYTF

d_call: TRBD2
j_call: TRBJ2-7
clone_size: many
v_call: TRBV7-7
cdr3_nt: TGTGCTAGCAGCGACCGCGGGACTAGCTCCTACGAGCAGTACTTC
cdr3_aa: CASSDRGTSSYEQYF

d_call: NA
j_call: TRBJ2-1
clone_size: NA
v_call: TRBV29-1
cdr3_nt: TGCAGCGTTGAATCAGCATCGCATGAGCAGTTCTTC
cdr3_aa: CSVESASHEQFF

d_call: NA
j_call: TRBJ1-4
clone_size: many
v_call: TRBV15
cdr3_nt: TGTGCCACCAGCAGAGAAATGATGGGCAATGAAAAACTGTTTTTT
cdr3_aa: CATSREMMGNEKLFF

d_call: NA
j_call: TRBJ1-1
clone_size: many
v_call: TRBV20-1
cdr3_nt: TGCAGTGCTAGAGATAGCGGAAGGCTGAACACTGAAGCTTTCTTT
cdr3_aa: CSARDSGRLNTEAFF

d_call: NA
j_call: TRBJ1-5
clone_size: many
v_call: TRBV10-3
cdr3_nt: TGTGCCAGTGTTGACTCGCTTGTAAGCAATCAGCCCCAGCATTTT
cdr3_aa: CASVDSLVSNQPQHF

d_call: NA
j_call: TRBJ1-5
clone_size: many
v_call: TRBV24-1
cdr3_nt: TGTGCCACCAGCCCCAGTAGTGGCAATCAGCCCCAGCATTTT
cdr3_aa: CATSPSSGNQPQHF

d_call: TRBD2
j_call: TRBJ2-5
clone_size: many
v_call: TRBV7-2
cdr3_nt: TGTGCCAGCAGAAATAGCGGGATTAGTAAAGAGACCCAGTACTTC
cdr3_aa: CASRNSGISKETQYF

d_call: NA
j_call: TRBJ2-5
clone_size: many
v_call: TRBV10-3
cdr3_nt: TGTGCCATCAGTGAGTCTAAGACAGGTCCCCAAGAGACCCAGTACTTC
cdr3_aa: CAISESKTGPQETQYF

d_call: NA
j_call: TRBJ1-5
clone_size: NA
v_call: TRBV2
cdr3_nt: TGTGCCAGCAGGCCCGGGGGGGAGACCCAGCATTTT
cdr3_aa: CASRPGGETQHF

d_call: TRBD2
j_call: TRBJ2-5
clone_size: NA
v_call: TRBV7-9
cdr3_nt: TGTGCCAGCAGCTCGGGACTAGCGGGAGGACACCAAGAGACCCAGTACTTC
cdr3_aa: CASSSGLAGGHQETQYF

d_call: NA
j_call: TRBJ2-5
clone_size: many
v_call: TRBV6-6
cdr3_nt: TGTGCCAGCAGTGCACGAGAGACCCAGTACTTC
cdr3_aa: CASSARETQYF

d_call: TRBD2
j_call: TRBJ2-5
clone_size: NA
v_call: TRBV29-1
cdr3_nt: TGCAGCGTGCCTAGCGGGAGGGGCCTCGAGACCCAGTACTTC
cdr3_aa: CSVPSGRGLETQYF

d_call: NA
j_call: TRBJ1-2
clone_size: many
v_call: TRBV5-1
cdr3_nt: TGCGCCAGCAGCTTGATGGGCGAATCGGGCTACACCTTC
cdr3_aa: CASSLMGESGYTF

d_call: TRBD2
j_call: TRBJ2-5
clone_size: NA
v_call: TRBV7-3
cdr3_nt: TGTGCCAGCAGCCGGACTAGCGGGAGGAAAGAGACCCAGTACTTC
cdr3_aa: CASSRTSGRKETQYF

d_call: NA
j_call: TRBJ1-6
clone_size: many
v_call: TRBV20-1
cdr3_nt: TGCAGTGCCCTTGGGGCGGGCAATAATTCACCCCTCCACTTT
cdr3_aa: CSALGAGNNSPLHF

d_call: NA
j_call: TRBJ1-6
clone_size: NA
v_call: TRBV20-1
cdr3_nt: TGCAGTGCGCAAGGCCCGCGTCCTCCCTCACCCCTCCACTTT
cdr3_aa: CSAQGPRPPSPLHF

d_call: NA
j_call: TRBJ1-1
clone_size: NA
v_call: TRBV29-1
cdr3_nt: TGCAGCGTAGAGGGGCACACTGAAGCTTTCTTT
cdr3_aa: CSVEGHTEAFF

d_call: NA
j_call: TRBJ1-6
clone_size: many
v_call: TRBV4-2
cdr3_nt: TGTGCCAGCAGCCAAGAACGGACGTATAATTCACCCCTCCACTTT
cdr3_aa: CASSQERTYNSPLHF

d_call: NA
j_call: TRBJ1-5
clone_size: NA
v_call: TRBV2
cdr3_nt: TGTGCCAGCAGTTACTCGACGGGAGGATTTTTGGATCAGCCCCAGCATTTT
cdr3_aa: CASSYSTGGFLDQPQHF

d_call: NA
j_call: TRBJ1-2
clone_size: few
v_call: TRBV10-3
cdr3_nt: TGTGCCATCAGTGAGTCTCAGGGTGGTGGCTACACCTTC
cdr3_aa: CAISESQGGGYTF

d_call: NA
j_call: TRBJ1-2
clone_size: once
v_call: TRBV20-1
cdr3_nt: TGCAGTGCTACGGGACGGGACTATGGCTACACCTTC
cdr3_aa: CSATGRDYGYTF

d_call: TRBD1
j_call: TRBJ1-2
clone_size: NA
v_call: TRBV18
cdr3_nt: TGTGCCAGCTCACCCGGGACAGGGCATGGCTACACCTTC
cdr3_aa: CASSPGTGHGYTF

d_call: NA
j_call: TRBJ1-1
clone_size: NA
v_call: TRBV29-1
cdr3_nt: TGCAGCTTGGCGGGGACACCGGACACTGAAGCTTTCTTT
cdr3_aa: CSLAGTPDTEAFF

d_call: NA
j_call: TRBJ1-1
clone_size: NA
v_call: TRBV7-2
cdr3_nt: TGTGCCAGCAGCCAAGATTCAGGGGCAGAAGCTTTCTTT
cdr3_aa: CASSQDSGAEAFF

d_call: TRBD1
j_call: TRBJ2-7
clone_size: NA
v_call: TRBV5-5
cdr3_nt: TGTGCCAGCAGCCACATCGGGACAGGACTTTTCTACGAGCAGTACTTC
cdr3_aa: CASSHIGTGLFYEQYF

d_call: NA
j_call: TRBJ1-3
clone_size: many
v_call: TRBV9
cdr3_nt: TGTGCCAGCAGCGTGACACCAACGGGGGGAAACACCATATATTTT
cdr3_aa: CASSVTPTGGNTIYF

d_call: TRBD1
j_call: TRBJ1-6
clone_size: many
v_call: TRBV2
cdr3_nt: TGTGCCAGCAGGTACGACCCGGGACAGGGTTCACCCCTCCACTTT
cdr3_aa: CASRYDPGQGSPLHF

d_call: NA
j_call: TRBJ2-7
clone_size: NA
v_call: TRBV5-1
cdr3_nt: TGCGCCAGCAGCCAAGACCCCGGGACATTCTACGAGCAGTACTTC
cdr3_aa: CASSQDPGTFYEQYF

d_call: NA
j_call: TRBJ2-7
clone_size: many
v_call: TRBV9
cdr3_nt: TGTGCCAGCAGCCCAACGGACGTACCCTACGAGCAGTACTTC
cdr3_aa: CASSPTDVPYEQYF

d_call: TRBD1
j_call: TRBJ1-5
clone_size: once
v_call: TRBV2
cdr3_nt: TGTGCCAGCAGTAACGACAGGGGGAGTAATCAGCCCCAGCATTTT
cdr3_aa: CASSNDRGSNQPQHF

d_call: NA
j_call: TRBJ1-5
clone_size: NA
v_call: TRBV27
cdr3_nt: TGTGCCAGCAGTTTATCGCCAGGGAATGGTCAGCCCCAGCATTTT
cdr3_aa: CASSLSPGNGQPQHF

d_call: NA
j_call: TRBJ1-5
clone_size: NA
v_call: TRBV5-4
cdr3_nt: TGTGCCAGCAGTTGTGGGGAGGACAATCAGCCCCAGCATTTT
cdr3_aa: CASSCGEDNQPQHF

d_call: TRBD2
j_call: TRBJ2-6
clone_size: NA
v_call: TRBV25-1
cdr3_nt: TGTGCCAGCCCGGGGGGCTCTGGGGCCAACGTCCTGACTTTC
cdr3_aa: CASPGGSGANVLTF

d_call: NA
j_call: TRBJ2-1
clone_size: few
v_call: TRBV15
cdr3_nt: TGTGCCACCAGCTCCCGGCTCTCCTACAATGAGCAGTTCTTC
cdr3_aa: CATSSRLSYNEQFF

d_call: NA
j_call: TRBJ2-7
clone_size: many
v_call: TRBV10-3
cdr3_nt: TGTGCCATCAGTGAGTCGTTCGAACCCTACGAGCAGTACTTC
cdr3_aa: CAISESFEPYEQYF

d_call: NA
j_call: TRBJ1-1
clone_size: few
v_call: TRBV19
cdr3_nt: TGTGCCAGTAGTAAAACAGGGACCACTGAAGCTTTCTTT
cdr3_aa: CASSKTGTTEAFF

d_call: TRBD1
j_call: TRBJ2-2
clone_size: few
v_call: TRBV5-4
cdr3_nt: TGTGCCAGCAGCCAAGGACAGGATACGAACACCGGGGAGCTGTTTTTT
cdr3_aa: CASSQGQDTNTGELFF

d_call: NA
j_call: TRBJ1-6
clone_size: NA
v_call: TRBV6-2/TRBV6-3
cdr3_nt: NA
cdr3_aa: CASSTSGFGASSPLHF

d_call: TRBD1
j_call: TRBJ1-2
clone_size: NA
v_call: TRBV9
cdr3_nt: TGTGCCAGCAGCGTAGACTCAGGGGGTGGCTACACCTTC
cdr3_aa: CASSVDSGGGYTF

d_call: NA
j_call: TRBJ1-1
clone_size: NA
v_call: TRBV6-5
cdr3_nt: TGTGCCAGCAAAAATGGGGGGGGCACTGAAGCTTTCTTT
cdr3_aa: CASKNGGGTEAFF

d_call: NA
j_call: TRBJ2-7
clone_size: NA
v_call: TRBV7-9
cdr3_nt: TGTGCCAGCAGCTTGGTGGGAGGATCCGGCTACGAGCAGTACTTC
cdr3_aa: CASSLVGGSGYEQYF

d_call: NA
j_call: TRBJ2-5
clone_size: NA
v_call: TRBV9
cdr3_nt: TGTGCCAGCAGCGCGTCCGGCCTGAACGGGACCCAGTACTTC
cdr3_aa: CASSASGLNGTQYF